This T cell receptor (beta chain) was recovered during a study of T cell repertoires in cytomegalovirus infection. Study observations and caveats: Cumulative public TCR beta family frequency identified carriers of CMV plus the relevant HLA.

A single record per CDR3 protein comes from TCRdb applying MiXCR to the reads. The data show approximately 700,000 distinct CDR3 sequences, less than 40% seen once. Details on this clonotype: Its antigen is not identified.

Germline V gives CDR1 SGHTA, CDR2 FQGNSA. The CDR3 is made up of 14 amino acids. The V and J ends lost 2 bases and 6 bases respectively, with 11 bases between them. The V and J genes are TRBV7-2 and TRBJ2-1; D might be TRBD1 (5 bases). Sequencing was performed on PBMCs. The sequence derives from a human donor in good health (CMV status not recorded). Some clones in this sample may be carry-over from other donors' samples. Here the CDR3 DNA reads TGTGCCAGCAGCTTATATAGGGGTGGCAATGAGCAGTTCTTC. Translated, it gives CASSLYRGGNEQFF.